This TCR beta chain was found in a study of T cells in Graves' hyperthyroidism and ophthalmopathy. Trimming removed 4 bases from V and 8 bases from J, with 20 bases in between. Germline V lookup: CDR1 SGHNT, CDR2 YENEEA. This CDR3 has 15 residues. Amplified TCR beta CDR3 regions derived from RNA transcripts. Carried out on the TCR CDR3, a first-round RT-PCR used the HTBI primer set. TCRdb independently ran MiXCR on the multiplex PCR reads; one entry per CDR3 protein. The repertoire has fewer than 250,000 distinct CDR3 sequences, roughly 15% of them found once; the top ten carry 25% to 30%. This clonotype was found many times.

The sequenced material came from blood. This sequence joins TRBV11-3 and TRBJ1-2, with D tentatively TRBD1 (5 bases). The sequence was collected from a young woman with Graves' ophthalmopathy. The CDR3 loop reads CASSSPVAGHGGYTF. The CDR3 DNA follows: TGTGCCAGCAGCTCCCCGGTCGCGGGGCACGGGGGCTACACCTTC.